The 21 T cell receptor beta chains listed next were all sequenced from one sample in a study of regulatory T cells in long-lasting Graves disease. Combining iRepertoire HTBI primers with Arm-PCR of CDR3 regions, the authors built TCR beta libraries. Each CDR3 protein gets one entry after TCRdb re-called the multiplex PCR reads with MiXCR. In the table there are 550,000 or so distinct CDR3 sequences, approximately 12% of which are singletons. Noted time point: newly diagnosed GD, antithyroid drugs for less than 3 months. There was RNA extracted from PBMCs, and the TCR library was made from it. These data also featured in a second study, about T cells in Graves' hyperthyroidism and ophthalmopathy.

Sequences were derived from peripheral blood mononuclear cells (PBMCs), sampled at new diagnosis, from a patient treated with antithyroid drugs. Every receptor here comes from a woman aged 30 to 39 with Graves disease.

This chain links TRBV5-1 with TRBJ2-3; no firm D call. The ends were cut back, 4 bases at V and 2 bases at J, with 8 bases in the middle. This CDR3 has 13 amino acids. From germline, CDR1 is SGHRS and CDR2 YFSETQ. The CDR3 here is CASSPEYTDTQYF. CDR3 nucleotides: TGCGCCAGCAGCCCGGAGTACACAGATACGCAGTATTTT.

This clonotype appeared a single time. The J gene is TRBJ1-6, the V gene TRBV4-3; D unclear. CDR1 and CDR2 from the germline V gene are LGHNA and YSLEER. The V end was cut by 0 bases, the J end by 7 bases, with 7 bases between. CDR3 length: 14 amino acids. CDR3 nucleotide sequence: TGCGCCAGCAGCCAAGAGGTACCCAATTCACCCCTCCACTTT. Protein product: CASSQEVPNSPLHF.

There are many counts of this clonotype. The genes are TRBV19 and TRBJ1-5, with D unclear. CDR1 LNHDA and CDR2 SQIVND come from the germline V gene (reference sequence). Trimming shortened V by 9 bases and J by 5 bases, and 17 bases separated the two germline ends. This CDR3 spans 14 amino acids. The CDR3 DNA reads TGTGCCAGCACGATTGGTCCAGTACATCAGCCCCAGCATTTT. Translation: CASTIGPVHQPQHF.

The rearrangement joins TRBV3-1 to TRBJ2-7; D remains ambiguous. V was pared by 1 base and J by 6 bases, with 10 bases between. The CDR3 covers 13 residues. Germline-derived CDR1 and CDR2 are LGHDT and YNNKEL (reference sequence). The CDR3 bases are TGTGCCAGCAGCCAAGCCGGTTTTCGCGAGCAGTACTTC. Translation gives CASSQAGFREQYF.

V is TRBV7-6 and J is TRBJ2-7, with no clear D. Germline V gives CDR1 SGHVS, CDR2 FNYEAQ. The CDR3 contains 15 residues. Trimming took off 2 bases at V and 1 base at J, with 12 bases between the two ends. CDR3 in DNA: TGTGCCAGCAGCTTATCCAGTGGTGTATCCTACGAGCAGTACTTC. As protein: CASSLSSGVSYEQYF.

This clonotype was seen ten or more times. The chain combines TRBV19 with TRBJ2-3; D is uncertain. This CDR3 contains 15 residues. Germline V CDR1 and CDR2: LNHDA, SQIVND (reference sequence). Trimming left V 3 bases short and J 5 bases short, with 15 bases between. CDR3 DNA sequence: TGTGCCAGTAGTATCCGGGTTTTGTCCGGAGATACGCAGTATTTT. This gives the protein CASSIRVLSGDTQYF.

The chain links TRBV18 to TRBJ2-7; 7 nucleotides line up with TRBD2. V trimming: 3 bases; J trimming: 3 bases; junction bases outside the gene matches: 8. Germline values: CDR1 KGHSH, CDR2 LQKENI. The CDR3 extends over 15 amino acids. The CDR3 DNA follows: TGTGCCAGCTCACCGGCTGGGCTAGCGGACTACGAGCAGTACTTC. Residues: CASSPAGLADYEQYF.

This clonotype has just a few counts. The chain has TRBV7-6 and TRBJ2-1, with 9 positions matching TRBD1. Per germline, CDR1 SGHVS and CDR2 FNYEAQ. V lost 5 bases to trimming and J lost 6 bases; unmatched junction nucleotides: 8. CDR3 length equals 15 residues. This CDR3 reads CASSHRDRASNEQFF. In nucleotides, the CDR3 is TGTGCCAGCAGCCACCGGGACAGGGCCTCCAATGAGCAGTTCTTC.

The V and J genes are TRBV25-1 and TRBJ1-2; no clear D gene. CDR3 length equals 14 residues. The V end lost 4 bases, the J end lost 6 bases, and 15 bases lay between the germline ends. The germline gives CDR1 MGHDK, CDR2 SYGVNS. The CDR3 nucleotides are TGTGCCAGCAGTGGGGTAGGGAATATAAATGGCTACACCTTC. Translation: CASSGVGNINGYTF.

This clonotype turned up a few times. The chain couples TRBV6-1 to TRBJ2-2, with D perhaps TRBD2 (5 bases). Trimming cost V 5 bases and J 8 bases, with 9 bases left between them. This CDR3 is built from 12 residues. Looked up from germline, CDR1 is MNHNS and CDR2 is SASEGT. This CDR3 reads CASSTGLGELFF. The DNA for the CDR3 is TGTGCCAGCAGTACCGGACTTGGGGAGCTGTTTTTT.

The chain uses TRBV20-1 and TRBJ2-3; TRBD2 matches 8 bases. V gave up 6 bases and J gave up 0 bases; unmatched junction bases: 5. CDR3 length: 14 amino acids. CDR1 DFQATT and CDR2 SNEGSKA come from the germline V gene (reference sequence). The CDR3 protein is CSAISGISTDTQYF. In DNA, the CDR3 is TGCAGTGCAATTAGCGGGATTAGCACAGATACGCAGTATTTT.

At least ten counts were recorded for this clonotype. The V and J genes are TRBV28 and TRBJ2-1; 11 bases line up with TRBD2. The V segment lost 5 bases and the J segment 5 bases; nucleotides outside the gene matches: 8. Germline lookup yields CDR1 MDHEN and CDR2 SYDVKM. The CDR3 is made up of 16 amino acids. The CDR3 DNA reads as TGTGCCAGCAGTCAGTTGACTAGCGGGGCTGACAATGAGCAGTTCTTC. Protein: CASSQLTSGADNEQFF.

At least ten counts were recorded for this clonotype. V usage is TRBV7-8 and J usage is TRBJ1-2; D not certain. The germline CDR1 and CDR2 sequences are SGHVS and FQNEAQ. The CDR3 is 18 residues long. Trimming shortened V by 7 bases and J by 2 bases, and 26 bases separated the two germline ends. This CDR3 is CASTSSIEPGEGNYGYTF. The CDR3 DNA reads TGTGCCAGCACCTCGTCCATTGAACCGGGAGAAGGGAACTATGGCTACACCTTC.

This clonotype was counted at least ten times. V gene TRBV27 combines with J gene TRBJ2-3; D remains unclear. The CDR3 loop spans 15 amino acids. V gave up 6 bases and J gave up 2 bases, with 15 bases separating them. Germline loops: CDR1 MNHEY, CDR2 SMNVEV (reference sequence). CDR3 sequence (DNA): TGTGCCAGCAGCCCGTCCCCCCCCCCCACAGATACGCAGTATTTT. Translated, it gives CASSPSPPPTDTQYF.

The table lists this clonotype with many counts. This chain connects TRBV7-9 to TRBJ1-1, with D possibly being TRBD1 (6 bases). Trimming took 7 bases from V and 6 from J, leaving 18 bases between them. Germline CDR1 reads SEHNR; CDR2 reads FQNEAQ (reference sequence). The CDR3 length is 14 residues. CDR3: CASTVGGSMAEAFF. The CDR3 region has the DNA TGTGCCAGCACCGTAGGGGGGAGTATGGCTGAAGCTTTCTTT.

The gene calls are TRBV27 and TRBJ1-5, with 10 bases lining up with TRBD1. This CDR3 contains 22 residues. In germline, CDR1 is MNHEY, CDR2 SMNVEV (reference sequence). After removal of 6 bases from V and 0 bases from J, the junction contained 23 bases not matched to a gene. The CDR3 protein is CASSVGPTGGGFLGFSNQPQHF. Here the CDR3 DNA reads TGTGCCAGCAGCGTCGGCCCGACAGGGGGCGGATTCTTGGGATTTAGCAATCAGCCCCAGCATTTT.

This clonotype showed up many times. The DNA for the CDR3 is TGTGCCAGCAGCCAAGCGGAAGCAGATACGCAGTATTTT. This sequence encodes CASSQAEADTQYF. The rearrangement joins TRBV3-1 to TRBJ2-3; no clear D. The V end was cut by 1 base, the J end by 4 bases, with 6 bases between. This CDR3 contains 13 residues. CDR1 and CDR2 (germline): LGHDT, YNNKEL (reference sequence).

This clonotype has ten or more counts. This rearrangement joins TRBV7-8 to TRBJ1-1; D gene unclear. Germline CDR1 SGHVS, CDR2 FQNEAQ. This CDR3 region has 12 residues. V was trimmed by 0 bases and J by 7 bases, leaving 6 bases between them. CDR3 sequence: CASSLARFEAFF. CDR3 nucleotide sequence: TGTGCCAGCAGCTTAGCCCGTTTTGAAGCTTTCTTT.

The chain joins TRBV4-3 to TRBJ1-3; 9 bases line up with TRBD1. Germline V gives CDR1 LGHNA, CDR2 YSLEER. The trim removed 4 bases at V and 4 bases at J, leaving 2 bases unmatched. The length of the CDR3 is 14 residues. The CDR3 region has the DNA TGCGCCAGCAGCCGGACAGGGGACGGAAACACCATATATTTT. This sequence encodes CASSRTGDGNTIYF.

The chain employs TRBV19 and TRBJ2-2; D gene ambiguous. The germline gives CDR1 LNHDA, CDR2 SQIVND (reference sequence). The CDR3 has 12 residues. Trimming took 5 bases from V and 7 from J, leaving 8 bases between them. Here the CDR3 reads CASSLTHGELFF. In DNA, the CDR3 is TGTGCCAGTAGTCTAACCCACGGGGAGCTGTTTTTT.

Only a few counts were recorded for this clonotype. V and J are TRBV9 and TRBJ1-6; TRBD1 matches 7 bases. There are 14 residues in the CDR3. The germline CDR1 and CDR2 sequences are SGDLS and YYNGEE. Germline trimming cut 2 bases from V and 7 bases from J; bases unmatched to any gene: 3. CDR3 in amino acids: CASSVEGANSPLHF. The CDR3 DNA reads TGTGCCAGCAGCGTGGAGGGGGCGAATTCACCCCTCCACTTT.